This T cell receptor beta chain comes out of a study of CD8+ T cells in alopecia areata. Study as a whole: Patients received oral tofacitinib, 5 to 10 mg twice daily, for moderate-to-severe alopecia areata. Broader study findings: Compared with mice, patients displayed less clear TCR sharing, possibly for HLA-related reasons. Scalp clonality, together with expanded CD8+ clones among the top 100, fell significantly with tofacitinib.

As the sequencing template, cDNA was produced by extracting RNA and reverse transcribing it. Assay used: immunoSEQ multiplex PCR; TCRdb lists only in-frame clones, some missing. The data show about 180,000 clones, roughly half seen once. About this clone: Antigen: not known.

Treatment noted: oral pan-JAK inhibitor, 5-10 mg twice daily. The length of the CDR3 is 15 residues. V was pared by 5 bases and J by 10 bases, with 8 bases of the junction left unmatched. Per germline, CDR1 SEHNR and CDR2 FQNEAQ (reference sequence). V usage is TRBV7-9 and J usage is TRBJ1-6, with 10 bases identical to TRBD1. The TCR comes from a human donor with alopecia areata. Sequencing was performed on CD8+ T cells sorted from blood, taken around week 54, from a patient treated with tofacitinib. The CDR3 nucleotides read TGTGCCAGCAGCAGGGGACAGGGGATGAGATCACCCCTCCACTTT. This sequence encodes CASSRGQGMRSPLHF.